Sequencing of this T cell receptor (beta chain) was carried out in a study of T cell responses to AZD1222 COVID-19 vaccine. Libraries were prepared by immunoSEQ multiplex PCR; TCRdb keeps only in-frame clonotypes and omits some of them. The sample holds approximately 180,000 clones, around 88% seen once. With respect to this clone: Antigen unknown.

The CDR3 extends over 15 amino acids. Looked up from germline, CDR1 is ENHRY and CDR2 is SYGVKD. V lost 2 bases, J lost 3 bases, and 13 bases lay in between. Notes on the study in general: Rises in breadth and depth of Spike-specific TCRs came after two AZD1222 doses. Nearly half of spike-specific TCRs reportedly go after variant regions that carry no mutations. Spike was spanned by vaccine-associated CD4 TCRs, which were dominant at 160-218 and 743-854.

The chain combines TRBV10-3 with TRBJ1-1; D is perhaps TRBD1 (6 bases). This material consisted of peripheral blood, taken on day 0 of AZD1222 vaccination. The clonotype comes from an adult in good health. DNA of the CDR3: TGTGCCATCAGTGAGGGGGGCGAACCCTACACTGAAGCTTTCTTT. Its protein product is CAISEGGEPYTEAFF.